A single sample gave rise to the 18 T cell receptor beta chains below, sequenced in a study of human CD8 memory T cell subsets. The authors made TCR beta libraries using UMI-labeled 5' RACE. TCRdb reprocessed the 5' RACE reads, keeping one entry per CDR3 protein, no DNA. The ten most abundant clones cover 20% to 25% of a sample with 10,000 or so distinct CDR3 sequences. The sequenced sample consisted of CD8+ T cells from PBMCs. The receptor source for this set is a human donor in good health.

CDR3 sequence: CASSIEGIGSEAFF. The chain uses TRBV19 and TRBJ1-1. CDR3 length equals 14 residues. Per germline, CDR1 LNHDA and CDR2 SQIVND (reference sequence).

The chain combines TRBV6-2 or TRBV6-3 with TRBJ2-1; TCRdb gives TRBD2 as the D gene, but with no DNA this cannot be confirmed. The germline V gene encodes CDR1 MNHEY and CDR2 SVGEGT. This CDR3 contains 14 residues. The CDR3 here is CASSQGLAILEQFF.

This chain uses TRBV7-6 with TRBJ2-7. The CDR3 contains 15 residues. The V gene's germline CDR1 is SGHVS and CDR2 FNYEAQ. CDR3 in amino acids: CASSLEVGNSYEQYF. The variable domain in full, completed from reference TRBV7-6 and TRBJ2-7, reads GAGVSQSPRYKVTKRGQDVALRCDPISGHVSLYWYRQALGQGPEFLTYFNYEAQQDKSGLPNDRFSAERPEGSISTLTIQRTEQRDSAMYRCASSLEVGNSYEQYFGPGTRLTVT.

The V gene is TRBV7-9, the J gene TRBJ2-3; TCRdb names TRBD1, which stays unverified in the absence of DNA. CDR3 length equals 14 residues. Per the germline V gene, CDR1 is SEHNR and CDR2 is FQNEAQ (reference sequence). The CDR3 spells CASSSKQGPPTQYF.

This chain uses TRBV5-1 with TRBJ2-7; TCRdb designates TRBD1, a call that cannot be tested without DNA. This CDR3 is 16 amino acids long. Per germline, CDR1 SGHRS and CDR2 YFSETQ. Here the CDR3 reads CASSDDGDRGGYEQYF.

V and J are TRBV4-3 and TRBJ2-1. Germline values: CDR1 LGHNA, CDR2 YSLEER. The CDR3 is made up of 17 amino acids. Here the CDR3 reads CASSQDLTGNSYNEQFF.

This clonotype counts as medium-sized by frequency. J is TRBJ1-1 and V is TRBV4-3; as DNA is missing, the TRBD1 call by TCRdb cannot be tested. Looked up from germline, CDR1 is LGHNA and CDR2 is YSLEER. The CDR3 covers 14 residues. The CDR3 spells CASSQDRGSGEAFF.

V gene TRBV7-9 combines with J gene TRBJ1-6; TCRdb indicates TRBD1, and absent DNA this call remains unverified. Germline V gene sequence: CDR1 SEHNR, CDR2 FQNEAQ (reference sequence). The CDR3 loop spans 16 amino acids. CDR3 sequence: CASSLNRVSSNSPLHF.

The V gene is TRBV20-1, the J gene TRBJ2-7; TCRdb names TRBD1, which stays unverified in the absence of DNA. The CDR3 sequence is 14 residues long. Germline V gives CDR1 DFQATT, CDR2 SNEGSKA (reference sequence). The chain's CDR3 is CSVRPGQIGYEQYF.

Considering frequency, this clonotype is medium-sized (0.01 to 0.1%). The V gene is TRBV12-3 or TRBV12-4, the J gene TRBJ2-2. CDR3 size: 11 residues. The CDR3 loop reads CASSTTGELFF.

The V gene is TRBV6-6, the J gene TRBJ2-3; there is no DNA to check the TCRdb D call of TRBD1. The germline V gene has CDR1 MNHNY and CDR2 SVGAGI (reference sequence). The CDR3 is 16 residues long. CDR3 loop: CASRERIGPGTDTQYF.

The CDR3 loop reads CSARGTSGRTYTYEQYF. This chain uses TRBV20-1 with TRBJ2-7; TCRdb's D call of TRBD2 is untestable without DNA. This CDR3 is 17 amino acids long. Germline V gives CDR1 DFQATT, CDR2 SNEGSKA (reference sequence).

The chain uses TRBV24-1 and TRBJ2-3; TCRdb outputs TRBD2, but without DNA this stays unchecked. The CDR3 runs 15 residues. CDR1 and CDR2 (germline): KGHDR, SFDVKD. CDR3 residues: CATSDLTSDTDTQYF.

This chain uses TRBV9 with TRBJ2-1; TCRdb proposes TRBD1, but this gene call is untestable without DNA. The CDR3 is 13 residues long. Germline CDR1 reads SGDLS; CDR2 reads YYNGEE. CDR3 region: CASSQGGYNEQFF.

This clonotype is medium-sized by frequency. The rearrangement uses TRBV10-3 and TRBJ1-1. The CDR3 runs to 14 residues. Germline loops: CDR1 ENHRY, CDR2 SYGVKD. The CDR3 loop is CAISESLGNTEAFF.

This clonotype is called medium-sized based on its frequency. The chain's CDR3 is CASSLAFSRTYEQYF. The chain joins TRBV5-1 to TRBJ2-7. This CDR3 region has 15 residues. The germline V gene has CDR1 SGHRS and CDR2 YFSETQ.

The chain employs TRBV10-3 and TRBJ2-7. Germline CDR1 is ENHRY and CDR2 is SYGVKD. This CDR3 contains 14 residues. CDR3 loop: CAISEAMEYYEQYF.

J is TRBJ1-2 and V is TRBV23-1; TCRdb selects TRBD1, and the lack of DNA leaves this call unchecked. TRBV23-1 is an ORF; its function is uncertain. This CDR3 spans 17 amino acids. CDR3: CASSQYGTGGNNYGYTF.